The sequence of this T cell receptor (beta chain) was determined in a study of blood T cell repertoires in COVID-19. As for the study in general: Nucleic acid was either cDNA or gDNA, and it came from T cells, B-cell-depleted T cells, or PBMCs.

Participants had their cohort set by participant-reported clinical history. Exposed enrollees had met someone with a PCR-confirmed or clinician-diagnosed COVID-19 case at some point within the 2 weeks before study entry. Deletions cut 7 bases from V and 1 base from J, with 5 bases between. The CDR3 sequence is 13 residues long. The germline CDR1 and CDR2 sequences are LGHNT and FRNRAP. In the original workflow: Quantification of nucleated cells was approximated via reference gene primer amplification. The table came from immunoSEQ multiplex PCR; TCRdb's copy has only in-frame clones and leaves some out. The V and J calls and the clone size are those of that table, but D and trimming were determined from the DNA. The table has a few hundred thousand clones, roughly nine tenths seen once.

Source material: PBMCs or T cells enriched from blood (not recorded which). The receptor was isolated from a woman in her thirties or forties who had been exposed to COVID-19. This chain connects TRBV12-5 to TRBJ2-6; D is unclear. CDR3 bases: TGTGCTAGTGCCCTATCTGGGGCCAACGTCCTGACTTTC. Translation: CASALSGANVLTF.